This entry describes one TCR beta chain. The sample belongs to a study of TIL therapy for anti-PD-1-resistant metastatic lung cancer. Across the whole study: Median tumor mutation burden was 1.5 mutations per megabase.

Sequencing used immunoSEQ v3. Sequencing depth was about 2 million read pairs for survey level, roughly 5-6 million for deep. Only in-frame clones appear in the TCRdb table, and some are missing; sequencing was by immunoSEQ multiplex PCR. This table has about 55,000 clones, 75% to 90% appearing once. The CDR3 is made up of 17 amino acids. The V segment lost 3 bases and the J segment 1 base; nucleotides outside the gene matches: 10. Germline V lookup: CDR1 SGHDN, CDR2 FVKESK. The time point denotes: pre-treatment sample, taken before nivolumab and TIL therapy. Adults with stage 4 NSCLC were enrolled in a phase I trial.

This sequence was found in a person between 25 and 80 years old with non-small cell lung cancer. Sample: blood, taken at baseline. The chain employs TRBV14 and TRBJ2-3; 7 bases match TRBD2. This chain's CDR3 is CASSQGGGVTRTDTQYF. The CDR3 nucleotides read TGTGCCAGCAGCCAGGGGGGAGGGGTAACACGCACAGATACGCAGTATTTT.